Listed below are T cell receptor beta chains from one sample, sequenced in a study of blood T cell repertoires in COVID-19. Data came from immunoSEQ multiplex PCR; TCRdb stores just in-frame clones and leaves some out. The sample lists under 300,000 clones; 80% to 95% were seen once. Sequencing input: peripheral blood. These receptors came from a man in his thirties or forties with COVID-19, enrolled during active disease. Each CDR3 is given with its conserved first and last residue. D genes are given only for firm matches. Expanded clones are given a class, and other clones once, few, many or no size at all.

clone_size	j_call	d_call	v_call	cdr3_aa	cdr3_nt
few	TRBJ2-1	-	TRBV3-1/TRBV3-2	CASSQDRWRGRDNNEQFF	TGTGCCAGCAGCCAAGATCGGTGGAGGGGGAGGGACAACAATGAGCAGTTCTTC
-	TRBJ1-2	TRBD1	TRBV3-1/TRBV3-2	CASSRGLDRVNYGYTF	TGTGCCAGCAGCCGGGGTTTGGACAGGGTAAACTATGGCTACACCTTC
once	TRBJ2-7	-	TRBV5-6	CASSYGVNSYEQYF	TGTGCCAGCAGTTACGGGGTAAACTCCTACGAGCAGTACTTC
-	TRBJ1-1	-	TRBV3-1/TRBV3-2	CASSPISLWGKRVNTEAFF	TGTGCCAGCAGCCCGATCTCCCTGTGGGGAAAGAGGGTGAACACTGAAGCTTTCTTT
-	TRBJ1-1	TRBD1	TRBV19	CASLPRQGLSTEAFF	TGTGCCAGCCTACCTCGACAGGGGTTGAGCACTGAAGCTTTCTTT
-	TRBJ2-3	TRBD2	TRBV5-6	CASSPGGGFVDTQYF	TGTGCCAGCAGCCCCGGGGGGGGGTTTGTAGATACGCAGTATTTT
-	TRBJ1-2	-	TRBV6-5	CASSYSGLSYGYTF	TGTGCCAGCAGTTACTCGGGGCTGAGCTATGGCTACACCTTC
-	TRBJ2-7	-	TRBV5-4	CASSLVGHRNEQYF	TGTGCCAGCAGCTTGGTAGGACATAGAAACGAGCAGTACTTC
-	TRBJ1-5	-	TRBV6-1	CASSEPRPGVYQPQHF	TGTGCCAGCAGTGAACCTAGGCCAGGGGTTTATCAGCCCCAGCATTTT
-	TRBJ2-2	-	TRBV9	CASNQGNTGELFF	TGTGCCAGCAACCAGGGGAACACCGGGGAGCTGTTTTTT
-	TRBJ2-3	TRBD1	TRBV30	CAWSGINRGRTDTQYF	TGTGCCTGGAGTGGGATTAACAGGGGGCGGACAGATACGCAGTATTTT
-	TRBJ1-3	-	TRBV10-2	CASRPGISGNTIYF	TGCGCCAGCAGACCAGGGATTTCTGGAAACACCATATATTTT
-	TRBJ2-3	-	TRBV7-9	CASSLRQGTDTQYF	TGTGCCAGCAGTCTTAGGCAGGGGACAGATACGCAGTATTTT
-	TRBJ1-2	TRBD1	TRBV6-4	CASRRQGAPNYGYTF	TGTGCCAGCAGGAGACAGGGGGCGCCTAACTATGGCTACACCTTC
-	TRBJ1-1	-	TRBV3-1/TRBV3-2	CASSREGQFEAFF	TGTGCCAGCAGCCGGGAGGGACAATTTGAAGCTTTCTTT
-	TRBJ2-7	-	TRBV5-1	CASSGGQTNSYEQYF	TGCGCCAGCAGCGGCGGACAGACCAACTCCTACGAGCAGTACTTC
-	TRBJ1-2	-	TRBV4-1	CASSQEQGIGYGYTF	TGCGCCAGCAGCCAAGAGCAGGGGATCGGCTATGGCTACACCTTC
-	TRBJ1-4	TRBD1	TRBV6-5	CASSDRGPRKLFF	TGTGCCAGTTCGGACAGGGGGCCGCGAAAACTGTTTTTT
-	TRBJ2-7	-	TRBV5-1	CASSLGGQTYEQYF	TGCGCCAGCAGCTTGGGGGGGCAGACCTACGAGCAGTACTTC
-	TRBJ1-2	TRBD1	TRBV9	CASSPEGGDRDGYTF	TGTGCCAGCAGCCCCGAGGGTGGGGACAGGGATGGCTACACCTTC
-	TRBJ2-1	TRBD2	TRBV5-1	CASSPRLAGGAYNEQFF	TGCGCCAGCAGCCCGAGACTAGCGGGGGGCGCCTACAATGAGCAGTTCTTC
-	TRBJ2-6	TRBD2	TRBV5-1	CASSLDRLAGGPGANVLTF	TGCGCCAGCAGCTTGGACAGACTAGCGGGGGGGCCTGGGGCCAACGTCCTGACTTTC
-	TRBJ2-5	-	TRBV6-5	CASSYSGLQETQYF	TGTGCCAGCAGTTACTCAGGACTCCAAGAGACCCAGTACTTC
-	TRBJ2-7	TRBD1	TRBV11-2	CASSLGQGLGLSYEQYF	TGTGCCAGCAGCTTAGGACAGGGGTTGGGGTTGTCCTACGAGCAGTACTTC
-	TRBJ2-1	-	TRBV6-1	CASSEFLRGRYNEQFF	TGTGCCAGCAGTGAATTTCTAAGGGGCCGGTACAATGAGCAGTTCTTC
-	TRBJ2-7	-	TRBV5-1	CASSLGLQIYEQYF	TGCGCCAGCAGCTTGGGACTTCAAATCTACGAGCAGTACTTC
-	TRBJ1-5	TRBD1	TRBV6-5	CATQGARGNQPQHF	TGTGCCACCCAGGGGGCGCGGGGCAATCAGCCCCAGCATTTT
few	TRBJ1-5	-	TRBV6-6	CASSYSEYYSNQPQHF	TGTGCCAGCAGTTATTCGGAATACTACAGCAATCAGCCCCAGCATTTT
-	TRBJ2-5	-	TRBV5-1	CASTPGQETQYF	TGCGCCAGCACCCCAGGGCAAGAGACCCAGTACTTC
-	TRBJ2-1	TRBD1	TRBV5-1	CASSPGTGSYNEQFF	TGCGCCAGCAGCCCCGGGACAGGGTCATACAATGAGCAGTTCTTC
-	TRBJ1-2	-	TRBV10-3	CAISVPGYGYTF	TGTGCCATCAGTGTCCCGGGCTATGGCTACACCTTC
-	TRBJ1-1	TRBD1	TRBV6-6	CASSPRTGEGTEAFF	TGTGCCAGCAGCCCGAGGACAGGGGAAGGCACTGAAGCTTTCTTT
-	TRBJ2-6	TRBD1	TRBV5-1	CASSVQGSGANVLTF	TGCGCCAGCAGCGTACAGGGGAGCGGGGCCAACGTCCTGACTTTC
-	TRBJ2-5	-	TRBV7-6	CASSSFPNREGETQYF	TGTGCCAGCAGTTCTTTTCCCAACAGGGAGGGGGAGACCCAGTACTTC
-	TRBJ1-5	-	TRBV25-1	CASSVGGGSNQPQHF	TGTGCCAGCAGTGTGGGAGGGGGGAGTAATCAGCCCCAGCATTTT
-	TRBJ2-1	TRBD1	TRBV13	CASSSGQSYNEQFF	TGTGCCAGCAGCTCGGGACAGTCCTACAATGAGCAGTTCTTC
few	TRBJ2-1	TRBD2	TRBV3-1/TRBV3-2	CASSREGPYNEQFF	TGTGCCAGCAGCCGGGAGGGGCCCTACAATGAGCAGTTCTTC
-	TRBJ1-2	-	TRBV5-1	CASSLDSDYGYTF	TGCGCCAGCAGCTTGGACAGTGACTATGGCTACACCTTC
-	TRBJ1-3	-	TRBV2	CASSEHSSGNTIYF	TGTGCCAGCAGTGAACACAGCTCTGGAAACACCATATATTTT
-	TRBJ1-2	TRBD1	TRBV18	CASSPPNPGTEGYTF	TGTGCCAGCTCACCACCGAATCCCGGGACAGAGGGCTACACCTTC
once	TRBJ1-1	-	TRBV12-3/TRBV12-4	CASGGGEAFF	TGTGCCAGCGGTGGGGGGGAGGCTTTCTTT
-	TRBJ1-6	TRBD1	TRBV2	CASGGDRGSSPLHF	TGTGCCAGCGGCGGGGACAGGGGTTCTTCACCCCTCCACTTT
-	TRBJ2-1	TRBD2	TRBV6-5	CASRELAGGVNEQFF	TGTGCCAGCAGAGAGCTAGCGGGGGGGGTTAATGAGCAGTTCTTC
-	TRBJ1-1	-	TRBV6-2/TRBV6-3	CASSYSAGGRGTEAFF	TGTGCCAGCAGTTACTCCGCGGGGGGCAGGGGTACTGAAGCTTTCTTT
-	TRBJ2-5	-	TRBV7-5	CVRSLPEETQYF	TGTGTCAGAAGCTTACCTGAGGAGACCCAGTACTTC
-	TRBJ1-5	-	TRBV6-2/TRBV6-3	CASSYTDRYQPQHF	TGTGCCAGCAGTTACACGGACAGATATCAGCCCCAGCATTTT
few	TRBJ2-2	-	TRBV6-5	CASSFQQQGTGELFF	TGTGCCAGCAGTTTTCAGCAGCAGGGCACCGGGGAGCTGTTTTTT
-	TRBJ2-1	TRBD2	TRBV27	CASSLQRLAGSYNEQFF	TGTGCCAGCAGTTTACAGAGACTAGCGGGTTCCTACAATGAGCAGTTCTTC
-	TRBJ1-2	-	TRBV6-5	CASSKRGTRTGGYTF	TGTGCCAGCAGCAAGCGAGGGACACGGACCGGTGGCTACACCTTC
-	TRBJ2-3	TRBD2	TRBV6-1	CASSEAKLAGGYDTQYF	TGTGCCAGCAGTGAAGCGAAACTAGCGGGGGGCTACGATACGCAGTATTTT
-	TRBJ1-2	TRBD1	TRBV6-1	CASSERQGHGYTF	TGTGCCAGCAGTGAACGACAGGGCCATGGCTACACCTTC
-	TRBJ1-3	-	TRBV6-5	CASSKGVTGNTIYF	TGTGCCAGCAGCAAAGGGGTAACTGGAAACACCATATATTTT
once	TRBJ1-2	TRBD1	TRBV19	CASSVDRYYGYTF	TGTGCCAGTAGTGTGGACAGGTACTATGGCTACACCTTC
-	TRBJ1-2	-	TRBV27	CASSSYRAGYGYTF	TGTGCCAGCAGTTCCTACAGGGCGGGCTATGGCTACACCTTC
-	TRBJ2-2	TRBD1	TRBV6-5	CASRPGGRPGELFF	TGTGCCAGCAGACCAGGGGGCCGACCCGGGGAGCTGTTTTTT
-	TRBJ1-1	-	TRBV14	CASSQEMGRNTEAFF	TGTGCCAGCAGCCAAGAGATGGGGCGGAACACTGAAGCTTTCTTT
once	TRBJ1-3	-	TRBV7-2	CASSLREPPGNTIYF	TGTGCCAGCAGCTTACGAGAGCCTCCTGGAAACACCATATATTTT
-	TRBJ1-2	-	TRBV6-5	CASRREDVNYGYTF	TGTGCCAGCAGAAGGGAGGACGTTAACTATGGCTACACCTTC
few	TRBJ2-1	-	TRBV6-1	CASSEGSILSEQFF	TGTGCCAGCAGTGAAGGCTCGATCCTAAGTGAGCAGTTCTTC
-	TRBJ2-5	-	TRBV14	CASSLGRGETQYF	TGTGCCAGCAGCCTTGGTCGGGGGGAGACCCAGTACTTC